The 24 T cell receptor beta chains in this list originate from one sample, sequenced in a study of shared clonotypes between healthy human individuals. Assay: immunoSEQ multiplex PCR; the TCRdb copy retains only in-frame clones and omits some. The sample lists about 600,000 clones, roughly 97% occurring once. The specimen sequenced was naive CD4+ T cells sorted from blood. Subset given: CD45RA+ positively selected. The receptors come from a woman between 25 and 40 years old in good health.

This chain uses TRBV6-1 with TRBJ2-7; D remains ambiguous. In germline, CDR1 is MNHNS, CDR2 SASEGT. The CDR3 runs to 13 residues. Trimming removed 0 bases at V and 6 bases at J, with 9 bases between. CDR3 coding DNA: TGTGCCAGCAGTGAAGCAATCAACTCCGAGCAGTACTTC. Translation gives CASSEAINSEQYF.

The rearrangement uses TRBV5-4 and TRBJ2-7, with D hard to call. The V end lost 0 bases, the J end lost 4 bases, and 8 bases lay between the germline ends. CDR3 length equals 13 residues. CDR1 is SGHNT and CDR2 is YYREEE in the germline V gene (reference sequence). CDR3 sequence: CASSLAGLYEQYF. The CDR3 coding sequence is TGTGCCAGCAGCTTGGCCGGGCTGTACGAGCAGTACTTC.

V and J are TRBV7-9 and TRBJ2-3, with 10 nucleotides matching TRBD2. Losses at the gene ends were 5 bases for V and 1 base for J; bases not matched to a gene: 6. This CDR3 region has 16 residues. Germline CDR1 SEHNR, CDR2 FQNEAQ (reference sequence). The CDR3 nucleotides read TGTGCCAGCAGCCCGCCAGGACTAGCGGGCACAGATACGCAGTATTTT. As protein: CASSPPGLAGTDTQYF.

The chain combines TRBV5-1 with TRBJ1-1; possible D gene TRBD1, 6 bases. This CDR3 region has 13 residues. Germline CDR1 reads SGHRS; CDR2 reads YFSETQ. The V and J ends lost 4 bases and 3 bases respectively, with 10 bases between them. The CDR3 bases are TGCGCCAGCAGCACCGGACAGTACACTGAAGCTTTCTTT. Amino acid sequence: CASSTGQYTEAFF.

V usage is TRBV27 and J usage is TRBJ2-7; D is undetermined. CDR3 length equals 13 residues. Looked up from germline, CDR1 is MNHEY and CDR2 is SMNVEV (reference sequence). V gave up 1 base and J gave up 7 bases, with 11 bases separating them. The CDR3: CASSLYPWWEQYF. DNA for the CDR3: TGTGCCAGCAGTTTATACCCCTGGTGGGAGCAGTACTTC.

The V call is TRBV7-3, the J call TRBJ2-1; tentative D call: TRBD1 (6 bases). The V and J ends lost 5 bases and 2 bases respectively, with 13 bases between them. The CDR3 contains 15 residues. CDR1 SGHTA and CDR2 FQGTGA come from the germline V gene. CDR3 nucleotide sequence: TGTGCCAGCAGCCCACAGGGAGTGGCCTACAATGAGCAGTTCTTC. This encodes CASSPQGVAYNEQFF.

This clone was recorded only once. This chain links TRBV7-2 with TRBJ2-1, with 10 bases lining up with TRBD2. Germline lookup yields CDR1 SGHTA and CDR2 FQGNSA. Trimming removed 1 base from V and 10 bases from J; junction bases left unmatched: 4. This CDR3 has 14 residues. The CDR3 DNA follows: TGTGCCAGCAGCTTAGATAGCGGGAGGCCCGAGCAGTTCTTC. Amino acids: CASSLDSGRPEQFF.

This sequence joins TRBV28 and TRBJ1-5; 9 bases fit TRBD1. The V and J ends lost 6 bases and 2 bases, in that order; junction bases with no gene match: 5. The CDR3 is 15 amino acids. Germline V gene lookup returns CDR1 MDHEN and CDR2 SYDVKM. The CDR3 loop is CASSWDREGNQPQHF. CDR3 DNA sequence: TGTGCCAGCAGCTGGGACAGGGAGGGCAATCAGCCCCAGCATTTT.

DNA for the CDR3: TGTGCCAGCAGCCCACAAACCCAAGAGACCCAGTACTTC. Its translation: CASSPQTQETQYF. J is TRBJ2-5 and V is TRBV2; the D is unclear. Trimming took off 6 bases at V and 1 base at J, with 9 bases between the two ends. Germline V gene sequence: CDR1 SNHLY, CDR2 FYNNEI. The CDR3 covers 13 residues.

J is TRBJ2-7 and V is TRBV18, with unresolved D. The CDR3 loop spans 14 amino acids. V was trimmed by 3 bases and J by 0 bases, leaving 9 bases between them. The germline V gene encodes CDR1 KGHSH and CDR2 LQKENI. The CDR3 reads CASSPVQTSYEQYF. The CDR3 coding sequence is TGTGCCAGCTCACCGGTACAGACCTCCTACGAGCAGTACTTC.

V gene TRBV10-3 combines with J gene TRBJ2-5; maybe TRBD1 (5 bases). The germline CDR1 and CDR2 sequences are ENHRY and SYGVKD. The V and J ends lost 4 bases and 1 base respectively, with 7 bases between them. The CDR3 runs 13 residues. The CDR3 nucleotides read TGTGCCATCAGTGGACAGATCCAAGAGACCCAGTACTTC. It codes for CAISGQIQETQYF.

The V and J genes are TRBV6-9 and TRBJ1-1; D call uncertain. CDR3 length: 13 residues. Trimming removed 7 bases at V and 4 bases at J, with 13 bases between. Germline-derived CDR1 and CDR2 are MNHGY and SVAAGI. This chain's CDR3 is CASTKVGSTEAFF. In nucleotides, the CDR3 is TGTGCCAGCACCAAAGTGGGGAGCACTGAAGCTTTCTTT.

This chain uses TRBV2 with TRBJ1-2; a weak D match, TRBD1 (6 bases). The ends were cut back, 6 bases at V and 5 bases at J, with 19 bases in the middle. The CDR3 spans 15 residues. Looked up from germline, CDR1 is SNHLY and CDR2 is FYNNEI. CDR3 DNA: TGTGCCAGCAGACCACCACAGGGCTCACGGTATGGCTACACCTTC. Translating gives CASRPPQGSRYGYTF. The full variable domain, with the rest looked up from reference TRBV2 and TRBJ1-2, is EPEVTQTPSHQVTQMGQEVILRCVPISNHLYFYWYRQILGQKVEFLVSFYNNEISEKSEIFDDQFSVERPDGSNFTLKIRSTKLEDSAMYFCASRPPQGSRYGYTFGSGTRLTVV.

The CDR3 DNA is TGTGCCAGCAGCCACCTCAGCAGACAGCGGGAACCGAACGAGCAGTACTTC. Amino acids: CASSHLSRQREPNEQYF. The chain recombines TRBV12-1 with TRBJ2-7; the DNA was not used to check the table's D call, TRBD2. TRBV12-1 is a listed pseudogene. The CDR3 has 17 residues.

As concerns this clone: Distinct nucleotide sequences in the sample also encode this CDR3. V gene TRBV5-1 combines with J gene TRBJ1-3, with a weak D call TRBD1 (5 bases). V was pared by 4 bases and J by 0 bases, with 8 bases between. The germline gives CDR1 SGHRS, CDR2 YFSETQ. This CDR3 has 14 amino acids. The DNA of the CDR3 is TGCGCCAGCAGCACAGGAACCTCTGGAAACACCATATATTTT. Its protein product is CASSTGTSGNTIYF. Filled out from reference TRBV5-1 and TRBJ1-3, the complete variable domain reads KAGVTQTPRYLIKTRGQQVTLSCSPISGHRSVSWYQQTPGQGLQFLFEYFSETQRNKGNFPGRFSGRQFSNSRSEMNVSTLELGDSALYLCASSTGTSGNTIYFGEGSWLTVV.

The chain recombines TRBV2 with TRBJ1-2; D is unresolved. The V gene lost 2 bases and the J gene lost 0 bases, with 4 bases spanning the gap. CDR1 and CDR2 from the germline V gene are SNHLY and FYNNEI. The CDR3 is 13 amino acids. CDR3 bases: TGTGCCAGCAGTGAATATACTAACTATGGCTACACCTTC. Residues: CASSEYTNYGYTF. Full variable domain (rest looked up from reference TRBV2 and TRBJ1-2): EPEVTQTPSHQVTQMGQEVILRCVPISNHLYFYWYRQILGQKVEFLVSFYNNEISEKSEIFDDQFSVERPDGSNFTLKIRSTKLEDSAMYFCASSEYTNYGYTFGSGTRLTVV.

The chain has TRBV28 and TRBJ2-5, with D possibly being TRBD2 (5 bases). This CDR3 is built from 16 residues. The germline V gene has CDR1 MDHEN and CDR2 SYDVKM. Trimming took off 3 bases at V and 2 bases at J, with 16 bases between the two ends. The CDR3 spells CASSFQLGSVQETQYF. CDR3 coding DNA: TGTGCCAGCAGTTTTCAACTGGGTAGCGTGCAAGAGACCCAGTACTTC.

The chain couples TRBV5-4 to TRBJ2-7, with D possibly being TRBD1 (5 bases). V was cut by 0 bases and J by 0 bases, with 13 bases left in between. The V gene's germline CDR1 is SGHNT and CDR2 YYREEE (reference sequence). CDR3 length: 16 amino acids. The CDR3 spells CASSLGTLTSSYEQYF. Written as DNA, the CDR3 is TGTGCCAGCAGCTTGGGGACACTGACATCCTCCTACGAGCAGTACTTC.

This clone was counted a single time. V is TRBV13 and J is TRBJ1-1; 7 bases map to TRBD1. V shed 2 bases, J shed 4 bases, and the junction held 10 bases outside the gene matches. This CDR3 contains 16 residues. Germline values: CDR1 PRHDT, CDR2 FYEKMQ (reference sequence). The CDR3 nucleotides read TGTGCCAGCAGCTTATGGAGACAGGGCCACCGCACTGAAGCTTTCTTT. Encoded protein: CASSLWRQGHRTEAFF.

The table lists this clone with a count of one. The V and J genes are TRBV7-9 and TRBJ2-7, with D possibly matching TRBD1 (6 bases). The CDR3 is made up of 16 amino acids. Germline V lookup: CDR1 SEHNR, CDR2 FQNEAQ (reference sequence). Between the trimmed V and J ends, which lost 1 base and 4 bases, there was a span of 17 bases. This CDR3 is CASSLVAGVGEYEQYF. The DNA of the CDR3 is TGTGCCAGCAGCTTAGTCGCAGGGGTTGGAGAATACGAGCAGTACTTC.

The chain joins TRBV19 to TRBJ1-5; 7 bases match TRBD1. The germline gives CDR1 LNHDA, CDR2 SQIVND (reference sequence). Trimming cost V 5 bases and J 0 bases; bases outside gene matches: 7. This CDR3 spans 16 amino acids. The CDR3 protein is CASSPRRGDSNQPQHF. The CDR3 region has the DNA TGTGCCAGTAGTCCTCGCAGGGGGGATAGCAATCAGCCCCAGCATTTT. Drawing the rest from reference TRBV19 and TRBJ1-5, the complete variable domain is DGGITQSPKYLFRKEGQNVTLSCEQNLNHDAMYWYRQDPGQGLRLIYYSQIVNDFQKGDIAEGYSVSREKKESFPLTVTSAQKNPTAFYLCASSPRRGDSNQPQHFGDGTRLSIL.

The gene calls are TRBV18 and TRBJ1-3; D gene uncertain. Trimming cost V 0 bases and J 0 bases, with 3 bases left between them. Germline CDR1 KGHSH, CDR2 LQKENI. The CDR3 sequence is 14 residues long. In DNA, the CDR3 is TGTGCCAGCTCACCACCGGACTCTGGAAACACCATATATTTT. This gives the protein CASSPPDSGNTIYF.

The chain couples TRBV7-9 to TRBJ2-2; D gene ambiguous. Germline V gene data show CDR1 as SEHNR and CDR2 as FQNEAQ (reference sequence). The CDR3 runs 16 residues. Trimming pared 3 bases from V and 3 bases from J, leaving 14 bases between. The CDR3 protein is CASSFRAFVDTGELFF. CDR3 in DNA: TGTGCCAGCAGCTTTCGGGCCTTTGTGGACACCGGGGAGCTGTTTTTT.

The chain recombines TRBV2 with TRBJ2-2; D not certain. V lost 1 base to trimming and J lost 7 bases, with 13 bases between them. Germline CDR1 and CDR2: SNHLY and FYNNEI. This CDR3 contains 15 residues. CDR3 amino acids: CASSEVQLLLGELFF. CDR3 nucleotides: TGTGCCAGCAGTGAAGTTCAGCTCCTACTCGGGGAGCTGTTTTTT.